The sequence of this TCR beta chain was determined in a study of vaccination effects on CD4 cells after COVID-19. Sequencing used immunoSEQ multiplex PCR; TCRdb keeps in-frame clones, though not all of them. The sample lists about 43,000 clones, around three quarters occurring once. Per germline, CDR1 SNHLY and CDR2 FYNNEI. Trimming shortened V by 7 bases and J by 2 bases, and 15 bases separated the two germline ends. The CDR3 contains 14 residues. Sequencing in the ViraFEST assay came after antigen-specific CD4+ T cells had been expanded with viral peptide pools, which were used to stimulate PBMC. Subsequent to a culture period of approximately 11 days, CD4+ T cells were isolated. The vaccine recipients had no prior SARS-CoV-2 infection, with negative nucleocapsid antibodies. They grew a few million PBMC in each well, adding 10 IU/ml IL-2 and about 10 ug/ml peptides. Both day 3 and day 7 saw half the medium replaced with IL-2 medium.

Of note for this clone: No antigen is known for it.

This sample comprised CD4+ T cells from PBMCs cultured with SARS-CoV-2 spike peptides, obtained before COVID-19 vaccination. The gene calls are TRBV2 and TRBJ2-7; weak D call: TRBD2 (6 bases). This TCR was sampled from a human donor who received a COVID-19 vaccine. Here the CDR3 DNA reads TGTGCCAGCACCTATAGTCGGGGGACCTACGAGCAGTACGTC. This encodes CASTYSRGTYEQYV.